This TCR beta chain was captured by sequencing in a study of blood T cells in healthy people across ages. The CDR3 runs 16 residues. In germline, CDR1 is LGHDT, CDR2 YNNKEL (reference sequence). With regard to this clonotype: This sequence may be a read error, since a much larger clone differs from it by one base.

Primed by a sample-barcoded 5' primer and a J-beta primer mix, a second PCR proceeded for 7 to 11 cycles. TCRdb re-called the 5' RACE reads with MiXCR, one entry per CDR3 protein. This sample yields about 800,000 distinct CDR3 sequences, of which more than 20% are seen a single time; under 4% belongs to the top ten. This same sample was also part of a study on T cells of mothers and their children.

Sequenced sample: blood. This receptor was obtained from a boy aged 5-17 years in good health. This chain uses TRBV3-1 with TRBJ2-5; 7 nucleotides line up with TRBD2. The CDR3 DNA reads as TGTGCCAGCAGCCAGGCGACTAGCCTATACCAAGGGACCCAGTACTTC. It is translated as CASSQATSLYQGTQYF.